This T cell receptor (beta chain) derives from a study of blood T cell repertoires in COVID-19. Study information: The analysed material was cDNA or gDNA that came from T cells, B-cell-depleted T cells, or PBMCs.

Recruits, aged about 18 to 95 years, lived in 20 to 30 US areas. In Cohort 3, a recovered donor had either two negative PCRs, clearance, or symptom resolution. The authors' processing: Estimated nucleated cell counts came from reference gene primer amplification. Sequencing used immunoSEQ multiplex PCR; TCRdb keeps in-frame clones, though not all of them. V, J and clone size were drawn from that table, and D and trimming were deduced from the DNA. The sample lists a few hundred thousand clones; 80% to 90% were seen once. This CDR3 is built from 17 residues. J gave up 2 bases and V 7 bases, and 12 bases lay outside the gene matches. Per the germline V gene, CDR1 is SNHLY and CDR2 is FYNNEI.

The gene calls are TRBV2 and TRBJ2-3; 10 bases fit TRBD2. This clonotype was sampled from a man in his thirties or forties who had recovered from COVID-19. Sequencing was carried out using PBMCs or T cells enriched from blood (not recorded which). The CDR3 is CASTPGIAGGHTDTQYF. The CDR3 DNA sequence: TGTGCCAGCACCCCGGGAATAGCGGGGGGCCACACAGATACGCAGTATTTT.